What follows describes a single T cell receptor (beta chain). V was clipped by 6 bases and J by 8 bases; unmatched bases: 13. The CDR3 length is 15 residues. The germline V gene has CDR1 ENHRY and CDR2 SYGVKD. Clones were sequenced by immunoSEQ multiplex PCR, and TCRdb holds only the in-frame ones, with some missing. The sample includes some 80,000 clones, nearly 95% of them seen just once. This sample is part of a study of T cell changes during pregnancy in multiple sclerosis. The chain couples TRBV10-3 to TRBJ1-2; 9 nucleotides line up with TRBD1. The receptor was isolated from a female donor with multiple sclerosis, enrolled in a pregnancy study. This sample comprised CD4+ T cells from peripheral blood mononuclear cells, obtained after pregnancy. CDR3 in amino acids: CAISPGTGNRWGYTF. CDR3 bases: TGTGCCATCAGCCCCGGGACAGGGAACCGTTGGGGCTACACCTTC.